These T cell receptor beta chains were read from a single sample in a study of T cell changes during pregnancy in multiple sclerosis. Measured with immunoSEQ multiplex PCR; TCRdb has only the in-frame clones, and not every one. The profile shows nearly 40,000 clones, roughly nine tenths of them singletons. Source: CD4+ T cells from peripheral blood mononuclear cells, taken before pregnancy. The receptors were sampled from a female donor with multiple sclerosis, enrolled in a pregnancy study. Each CDR3 is given with its conserved first and last residue. Fields, in order: CDR3 DNA, CDR3 protein, J gene, clone size, D gene, V gene. A D gene is named only where the DNA matches it firmly. Clone size, where shown, is once, few, many, or a class for clones that have expanded.

TGTGCCAGCAGCTTGGGCCTCAACTCTGGAAACACCATATATTTT	CASSLGLNSGNTIYF	TRBJ1-3	NA	NA	TRBV7-6
TGCGCCAGTTGTAGCGGGAGTAGGACAGATACGCAGTATTTT	CASCSGSRTDTQYF	TRBJ2-3	once	TRBD2	TRBV5-1
TGTGCCAGCAGTGATCTCGTCAGGTACACTGAAGCTTTCTTT	CASSDLVRYTEAFF	TRBJ1-1	once	NA	TRBV2
TGTGCCAGCAGTGGGAGTGAGCAGTTCTTC	CASSGSEQFF	TRBJ2-1	NA	NA	TRBV2
TGTGCCAGCAGTGAGGGCAGGGGGTATCAAGAGACCCAGTACTTC	CASSEGRGYQETQYF	TRBJ2-5	NA	TRBD1	TRBV2
TGTGCCAGCAGCCAAGGTAATTTCGAGCAGTACTTC	CASSQGNFEQYF	TRBJ2-7	NA	NA	TRBV14
TGTGCCAGCAGCCAGCCATCGGGCGACAGGGGGACGCGGGGGGGAGGCTACACCTTC	CASSQPSGDRGTRGGGYTF	TRBJ1-2	NA	TRBD1	TRBV14
TGTGCCAGCAGGTTACTAGCGGGGGGATACAATGAGCAGTTCTTC	CASRLLAGGYNEQFF	TRBJ2-1	NA	TRBD2	TRBV2
TGCGCCAGCAGTACCACCGGAGGGTCGTCCTACGAGCAGTACTTC	CASSTTGGSSYEQYF	TRBJ2-7	NA	NA	TRBV5-1
TGTGCCAGCAGCTCCTCGCAGGGGTGGAATCAGCCCCAGCATTTT	CASSSSQGWNQPQHF	TRBJ1-5	few	NA	TRBV7-9
TGTGCCAGCAGCTTAGGGGGGGGGCCGAAAAACATTCAGTACTTC	CASSLGGGPKNIQYF	TRBJ2-4	NA	NA	TRBV7-2
TGTGCCAGCAGTTACAGGGGGAGGGCCCTCGGTGGCTACACCTTC	CASSYRGRALGGYTF	TRBJ1-2	NA	NA	TRBV6-5
TGCATAGGACAGCGTAATCAGCCCCAGCATTTT	CIGQRNQPQHF	TRBJ1-5	once	NA	TRBV20-1
TGTGCCAGCAGGGCTACAGGGGTCTCTGAAGCTTTCTTT	CASRATGVSEAFF	TRBJ1-1	few	TRBD1	TRBV25-1
TGTGCCAGCAGCCATTGGGTGGGGACAGGGGTAAATCAGCCCCAGCATTTT	CASSHWVGTGVNQPQHF	TRBJ1-5	NA	TRBD1	TRBV28